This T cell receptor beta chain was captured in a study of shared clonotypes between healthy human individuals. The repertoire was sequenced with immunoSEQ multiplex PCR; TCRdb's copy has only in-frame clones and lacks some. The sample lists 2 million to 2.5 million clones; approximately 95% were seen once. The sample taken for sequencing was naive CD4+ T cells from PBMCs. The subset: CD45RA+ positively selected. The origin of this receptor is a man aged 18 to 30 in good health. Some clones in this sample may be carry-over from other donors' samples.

For the CDR3, the DNA is TGTGCCAGCTATGCCACAGATACGCAGTATTTT. Residues: CASYATDTQYF. This sequence joins TRBV2 and TRBJ2-3; D uncertain. Germline V gene lookup returns CDR1 SNHLY and CDR2 FYNNEI. Trimming left V 8 bases short and J 2 bases short, with 5 bases between. The CDR3 is 11 amino acids. Full variable domain (missing parts from reference TRBV2 and TRBJ2-3): EPEVTQTPSHQVTQMGQEVILRCVPISNHLYFYWYRQILGQKVEFLVSFYNNEISEKSEIFDDQFSVERPDGSNFTLKIRSTKLEDSAMYFCASYATDTQYFGPGTRLTVL.